The 27 T cell receptor beta chains given below trace back to one sample, sequenced in a study of tumor-infiltrating lymphocytes in primary liver carcinoma. Blood RNA was derived from unsorted whole blood, and germline DNA was extracted too. Synthesis of TCR beta cDNA was carried out from 450 to 650 ng total RNA with a constant-region primer. Investigators got TCR beta libraries out of three nested multiplex PCR rounds, done with slightly modified ARM-PCR. Investigators reported that the first two PCR rounds, at roughly 11 cycles each, used TRBV1-TRBV30 forward primers with a C-beta reverse primer. TCRdb re-called the multiplex PCR reads with MiXCR, one entry per CDR3 protein. The sample shows almost 200,000 distinct CDR3 sequences, about 65% of them seen only once. The sample taken for sequencing was peripheral blood. Every receptor here comes from an older woman with primary liver carcinoma and hepatitis B virus infection.

This clonotype was picked up many times. The chain has TRBV11-2 and TRBJ2-3; TRBD1 matches at 8 bases. The V gene end was trimmed by 5 bases and the J gene end by 5 bases; junction bases not matched to a gene: 3. CDR3 length: 13 amino acids. The germline CDR1 and CDR2 sequences are SGHAT and FQNNGV. CDR3 sequence reads: CASSVDRGDTQYF. DNA for the CDR3: TGTGCCAGCAGCGTCGACAGGGGAGATACGCAGTATTTT. Filled out from reference TRBV11-2 and TRBJ2-3, the complete variable domain reads EAGVAQSPRYKIIEKRQSVAFWCNPISGHATLYWYQQILGQGPKLLIQFQNNGVVDDSQLPKDRFSAERLKGVDSTLKIQPAKLEDSAVYLCASSVDRGDTQYFGPGTRLTVL.

A remark on this clonotype: At one of its ends the junction is not consistent with the germline gene, which may arise from a read error. This chain links TRBV11-2 with TRBJ2-7, with TRBD2 matching over 15 bases. The V gene's germline CDR1 is SGHAT and CDR2 FQNNGV. CDR3 length equals 14 residues. The CDR3 spells CASGLPGLAGGQYF. The CDR3 nucleotides read TGTGCCAGCGGCTTGCCGGGACTAGCGGGAGGCCAGTACTTC.

A single count supports this clonotype. A read error may be the cause here, since a much bigger clone is one base away. The chain couples TRBV10-1 to TRBJ2-2; D is possibly TRBD2 (5 bases). This CDR3 region has 14 residues. Germline V gene lookup returns CDR1 WNHNN and CDR2 SYGVQD (reference sequence). CDR3 amino acids: CASKSETNTGVLFF. The CDR3 coding sequence is TGCGCCAGCAAGAGCGAAACGAACACCGGGGTGCTGTTTTTT.

As for this clonotype: A junction boundary mismatches the germline segment, possibly from a read error. The chain is built from TRBV29-1 and TRBJ2-4; D may be TRBD1 (5 bases). This CDR3 has 15 amino acids. Germline lookup yields CDR1 SQVTM and CDR2 ANQGSEA. CDR3: CSVVVDTLTKNTQYF. CDR3 nucleotide sequence: TGCAGCGTTGTGGTGGACACCCTAACCAAAAACACTCAGTACTTC.

The chain couples TRBV7-9 to TRBJ2-2, with TRBD1 matching 10 bases. CDR3 size: 16 residues. Germline V gives CDR1 SEHNR, CDR2 FQNEAQ (reference sequence). Losses at the gene ends were 1 base for V and 4 bases for J; bases not matched to a gene: 3. The CDR3 DNA reads TGTGCCAGCAGCTTAGTGGGGACAGGGGTCACCGGGGAGCTGTTTTTT. Translation: CASSLVGTGVTGELFF.

In its sample, this clonotype was seen many times. The rearrangement uses TRBV28 and TRBJ2-7; 7 bases align to TRBD1. With V trimmed by 5 bases and J by 0 bases, 7 bases remained unmatched. Germline lookup yields CDR1 MDHEN and CDR2 SYDVKM. There are 15 residues in the CDR3. CDR3 loop: CASSRDSASSYEQYF. CDR3 in DNA: TGTGCCAGCAGTCGGGACAGCGCGAGCTCCTACGAGCAGTACTTC.

The chain joins TRBV6-1 to TRBJ1-1; no clear D gene. V was trimmed by 4 bases and J by 7 bases, leaving 4 bases between them. Germline CDR1 MNHNS, CDR2 SASEGT. The CDR3 sequence is 10 residues long. CDR3 sequence: CASSGNEAFF. The CDR3 DNA follows: TGTGCCAGCAGTGGGAATGAAGCTTTCTTT.

At least ten counts were recorded for this clonotype. The chain employs TRBV29-1 and TRBJ2-3, with a tentative D call TRBD1 (6 bases). V dropped 6 bases and J dropped 4 bases, with 20 bases sitting between them. This CDR3 has 15 amino acids. Germline CDR1 is SQVTM and CDR2 is ANQGSEA. This CDR3 is CSVGTFLATPDTQYF. CDR3 DNA sequence: TGCAGCGTAGGGACATTCCTTGCAACCCCAGATACGCAGTATTTT.

Note on this clonotype: Mismatch with germline at one junction end may stem from a read error. This rearrangement joins TRBV11-2 to TRBJ2-5; D call uncertain. Germline CDR1 is SGHAT and CDR2 is FQNNGV. The CDR3 sequence is 12 residues long. CDR3 bases: TGTACCAGCAGCTTACATAGGGAGACCCAGTACTTC. It is translated as CTSSLHRETQYF.

This clonotype was recorded many times. The rearrangement uses TRBV6-6 and TRBJ1-1; D is uncertain. V was pared by 4 bases and J by 1 base, with 10 bases between. The germline gives CDR1 MNHNY, CDR2 SVGAGI (reference sequence). The CDR3 is 14 residues long. This CDR3 is CASSLVGSNTEAFF. CDR3 nucleotides: TGTGCCAGCAGTTTGGTGGGGTCGAACACTGAAGCTTTCTTT.

Worth noting for this clonotype: One end of the junction is discordant with germline, which a read error may explain. The rearrangement joins TRBV11-2 to TRBJ2-7, with 8 bases aligning to TRBD1. This CDR3 has 12 residues. Germline CDR1 SGHAT, CDR2 FQNNGV. CDR3 nucleotides: TGTGCCAGCAGCCACCAGGGGGCCGAGCAATACTTC. It yields the protein CASSHQGAEQYF.

Remarks on this clonotype: A read error may account for a junction end that differs from germline. The chain has TRBV11-2 and TRBJ1-1; TRBD1 is a possible D gene (5 bases). Germline V gene sequence: CDR1 SGHAT, CDR2 FQNNGV. The CDR3 contains 14 residues. The chain's CDR3 is CASSLHRPNIEAFF. The CDR3 DNA reads TGTGCCAGCAGCTTACACAGGCCTAACATTGAAGCTTTCTTT.

Notes on this clonotype: This CDR3 is missing its conserved last phenylalanine or tryptophan, likely due to a read error. The J gene is TRBJ2-5, the V gene TRBV11-2; D gene ambiguous. CDR3 size: 14 residues. Germline assignment: CDR1 SGHAT and CDR2 FQNNGV. The CDR3 loop is CASSLSSMGETQYL. CDR3 coding DNA: TGTGCCAGTAGCTTATCCAGCATGGGAGAGACCCAGTACCTC.

As regards this clonotype: It may be a read error: a sequence one base away is much more abundant. The gene calls are TRBV12-3 or TRBV12-4 and TRBJ1-3; tentative D call: TRBD1 (6 bases). The CDR3 consists of 13 residues. CDR3 in DNA: TGTGCCAGCAGCAGGGGAACTGGAAACACCACATATTTT. It codes for CASSRGTGNTTYF.

This clonotype was counted a few times. This rearrangement joins TRBV5-1 to TRBJ1-1; D remains unclear. The CDR3 is made up of 16 amino acids. Trimming pared 0 bases from V and 1 base from J, leaving 13 bases between. Per the germline V gene, CDR1 is SGHRS and CDR2 is YFSETQ. As DNA, the CDR3 is TGCGCCAGCAGCTTGGCGGCGGCCCGAGCGAACACTGAAGCTTTCTTT. Translating it yields CASSLAAARANTEAFF.

With respect to this clonotype: The CDR3 end shows no conserved phenylalanine or tryptophan, and so a read error is likely. The rearrangement links TRBV28 to TRBJ2-2; 7 nucleotides align to TRBD1. Germline CDR1 and CDR2: MDHEN and SYDVKM. This CDR3 has 15 residues. Trimming at V came to 5 bases and at J to 4 bases, leaving 7 bases not matched to a gene. Here the CDR3 reads CASSPTGQPTGELFS. The CDR3 coding sequence is TGTGCCAGCAGTCCAACGGGACAGCCCACCGGGGAGCTGTTTTCT.

Details on this clonotype: One junction end disagrees with the germline gene, perhaps due to a read error. CDR3 region: CASSPEDRDYERYF. Written as DNA, the CDR3 is TGTGCCAGCAGCCCCGAGGACAGGGACTACGAGCGGTACTTC. The genes are TRBV7-9 and TRBJ2-7; TRBD1 is a possible D gene (8 bases). There are 14 residues in the CDR3. CDR1 and CDR2 from the germline V gene are SEHNR and FQNEAQ (reference sequence).

The gene calls are TRBV5-1 and TRBJ1-2; 7 nucleotides match TRBD1. From germline, CDR1 is SGHRS and CDR2 YFSETQ. This CDR3 region has 15 residues. V gave up 10 bases and J gave up 5 bases; unmatched junction bases: 17. In DNA, the CDR3 is TGCGCCTCCAACGAGGGGGCTGAAGAGGCTTATGGCTACACCTTC. As protein: CASNEGAEEAYGYTF.

The chain recombines TRBV11-2 with TRBJ2-7, with 8 bases aligning to TRBD1. The CDR3 runs 16 residues. The V segment lost 1 base and the J segment 4 bases; nucleotides outside the gene matches: 9. Germline assignment: CDR1 SGHAT and CDR2 FQNNGV. CDR3 protein: CASSLAWGTGGYEQYF. The CDR3, as DNA: TGTGCCAGCAGCTTAGCGTGGGGGACAGGAGGTTACGAGCAGTACTTC. Full variable domain (missing parts from reference TRBV11-2 and TRBJ2-7): EAGVAQSPRYKIIEKRQSVAFWCNPISGHATLYWYQQILGQGPKLLIQFQNNGVVDDSQLPKDRFSAERLKGVDSTLKIQPAKLEDSAVYLCASSLAWGTGGYEQYFGPGTRLTVT.

V is TRBV4-1 and J is TRBJ1-1, with D possibly being TRBD1 (6 bases). This CDR3 has 14 amino acids. Trimming shortened V by 3 bases and J by 6 bases, and 14 bases separated the two germline ends. Looked up from germline, CDR1 is MGHRA and CDR2 is YSYEKL. The CDR3 DNA sequence: TGCGCCAGCAGCCAGGGACAAGGCGGTTCTGAAGCTTTCTTT. This translates into CASSQGQGGSEAFF.

This clonotype was seen a single time. Germline is not matched at one junction end, which may reflect a read error. The J gene is TRBJ1-2, the V gene TRBV6-5, with TRBD1 as a possible D gene (5 bases). The CDR3 runs to 17 residues. Germline V lookup: CDR1 MNHEY, CDR2 SVGAGI. Here the CDR3 DNA reads TGTGCCAGCAGTGCCCGTCTGGGACGGGGTGTAAGCTATGGTTACACCTTC. Amino acids: CASSARLGRGVSYGYTF.

Concerning this clonotype: Compared with germline, one end of the junction differs, possibly owing to a read error. The chain couples TRBV11-3 to TRBJ2-3, with 8 bases matching TRBD2. The CDR3 runs to 14 residues. Germline CDR1 reads SGHNT; CDR2 reads YENEEA. The CDR3 coding sequence is TGTGCCAGCAACTCCAGGACTAGCAGAGATACGCAGTATTTT. Residues: CASNSRTSRDTQYF.

This clonotype was seen more than once but under ten times. The chain uses TRBV24-1 and TRBJ1-2; D unresolved. Germline V gene lookup returns CDR1 KGHDR and CDR2 SFDVKD. V lost 0 bases, J lost 9 bases, and 7 bases lay in between. The CDR3 is made up of 12 amino acids. The CDR3 loop reads CATSDLIGSYTF. The CDR3 nucleotides read TGTGCCACCAGTGATTTGATCGGGAGCTACACCTTC.

With respect to this clonotype: Given the absence of the conserved phenylalanine or tryptophan at the CDR3 end, a read error is likely. Because the CDR3's place on the DNA is in doubt, the DNA is left out and the CDR3 is given as listed by TCRdb. The chain links TRBV11-3 to TRBJ2-3; the DNA was not used to check the table's D call, TRBD1. The CDR3 has 14 residues if both end residues are counted. The germline CDR1 and CDR2 sequences are SGHNT and YENEEA. CDR3 residues: CASSLDLPSDTQYL.

Concerning this clonotype: The junction departs from germline at one end; a sequencing error may be responsible. The rearrangement uses TRBV24-1 and TRBJ2-1; 11 bases are a match to TRBD1. This CDR3 is built from 18 residues. Germline V gives CDR1 KGHDR, CDR2 SFDVKD. This chain's CDR3 is CTTSDPGTGGDSYNEQFF. Here the CDR3 DNA reads TGTACCACCAGTGACCCCGGGACAGGGGGTGACAGCTACAATGAGCAGTTCTTC.

The chain has TRBV2 and TRBJ2-1; TRBD2 agrees at 9 bases. CDR3 length equals 13 residues. The junction had 6 bases not matched to a gene; V was cut back by 6 bases and J by 9 bases. Germline V lookup: CDR1 SNHLY, CDR2 FYNNEI. CDR3 sequence reads: CASRQQLAGEQFF. The CDR3 region has the DNA TGTGCCAGCAGGCAACAACTAGCGGGTGAGCAGTTCTTC.

The sample holds a few counts of this clonotype. The chain carries TRBV5-1 and TRBJ1-2; D not certain. CDR1 SGHRS and CDR2 YFSETQ come from the germline V gene. The V gene lost 1 base and the J gene lost 5 bases, with 15 bases spanning the gap. The CDR3 runs to 15 residues. CDR3 amino acids: CASSLYTDSSYGYTF. As DNA, the CDR3 is TGCGCCAGCAGCTTGTATACAGATTCTTCGTATGGCTACACCTTC.